A selection of T cell receptor beta chains follows, all from one sample in a study of early T cells in non-severe SARS-CoV-2 infection. TCRdb called the 5' RACE reads again in MiXCR, with one record for every CDR3 protein. The data show 100,000 to 150,000 distinct CDR3 sequences, around 14% seen once. Sequencing was carried out using whole blood. Every receptor here comes from an adult who was a healthcare worker with PCR-confirmed SARS-CoV-2 infection or an uninfected control (not recorded which). Each CDR3 is given with its conserved first and last residue. Fields, in order: V gene, J gene, D gene, clone size, CDR3 DNA, CDR3 protein. D genes are given only for firm matches. Expanded clones get a size class; other rows say once, few or many, or leave the size out.

TRBV5-1,TRBJ2-3,TRBD2,.,TGCGCCAGCAGCCCACTAGCGGGGAACACAGATACGCAGTATTTT,CASSPLAGNTDTQYF
TRBV7-3,TRBJ2-3,.,.,TGTGCCAGCAGCTCGACTGGGGCGAATACGCAGTATTTT,CASSSTGANTQYF
TRBV29-1,TRBJ2-1,.,few,TGCAGCGTTGAAGTCGGCAGGAGCTCCTACAATGAGCAGTTCTTC,CSVEVGRSSYNEQFF
TRBV29-1,TRBJ2-6,TRBD1,few,TGCAGCGCGGGGACAGGCTCTGGGGCCAACGTCCTGACTTTC,CSAGTGSGANVLTF
TRBV6-5,TRBJ2-7,.,few,TGTGCCAGCAGGCGACAGGTCGGGGCCTACGAGCAGTACTTC,CASRRQVGAYEQYF
TRBV6-5,TRBJ2-5,.,few,TGTGCCAGCAGTTACGGGGACATCCAAGAGACCCAGTACTTC,CASSYGDIQETQYF
TRBV9,TRBJ2-7,TRBD2,few,TGTGCCAGCAGCGTAACTAGCGGGAGCCCATACGAGCAGTACTTC,CASSVTSGSPYEQYF
TRBV6-4,TRBJ2-3,TRBD1,few,TGTGCCAGCAGCTCTGGGGCAGGGGGCGCGGATACGCAGTATTTT,CASSSGAGGADTQYF
TRBV2,TRBJ1-5,.,.,TGTGCCAGCAGTGATCAAGGGCAGGCCAGGTGGAGTCAGCCCCAGCATTTT,CASSDQGQARWSQPQHF
TRBV18,TRBJ2-7,TRBD1,few,TGTGCCAGCTCAAGTTGGGACAGGGAGGAGCAGTACTTC,CASSSWDREEQYF
TRBV27,TRBJ1-5,TRBD1,.,TGTGCCAGCAGTCTGGGACAGGGATTTAGACAGCCCCAGCATTTT,CASSLGQGFRQPQHF
TRBV12-3/TRBV12-4,TRBJ1-5,.,.,TGTGCCAGCAGTTTAGGAAGGGTCTTTGGGAATAGCAATCAGCCCCAGCATTTT,CASSLGRVFGNSNQPQHF
TRBV6-2/TRBV6-3,TRBJ2-3,.,few,TGTGCCAGCAGTTCCCGGGAGACCACAGATACGCAGTATTTT,CASSSRETTDTQYF
TRBV24-1,TRBJ2-7,.,.,TGTGCCACCAGCTCAGGAGTACTGGACGAGCAGTACTTC,CATSSGVLDEQYF
TRBV2,TRBJ2-5,.,many,TGTGCCAGCAGGCCCGGGACGGCTGCCGAGACCCAGTACTTC,CASRPGTAAETQYF
TRBV4-1,TRBJ1-1,.,.,TGCGCCAGCAGGGCAGGACATCCGAACACTGAAGCTTTCTTT,CASRAGHPNTEAFF
TRBV19,TRBJ2-2,TRBD2,.,TGTGCCAGTAGTATAGATCGGAGGCGGGGGGACACCGGGGAGCTGTTTTTT,CASSIDRRRGDTGELFF
TRBV7-8,TRBJ2-2,.,.,TGTGCCAGCAGCTTCGAGGGCGCATCCGCGAACACCGGGGAGCTGTTTTTT,CASSFEGASANTGELFF
TRBV10-3,TRBJ1-1,TRBD1,many,TGTGCCATCAGATCCCGGGACAGCCATACTGAAGCTTTCTTT,CAIRSRDSHTEAFF
TRBV12-3/TRBV12-4,TRBJ2-1,TRBD2,few,TGTGCCAGCAGCAAACTAGCGGGGGGCCTCTCCTACAATGAGCAGTTCTTC,CASSKLAGGLSYNEQFF
TRBV6-1,TRBJ1-5,.,.,TGTGCCAGCAGTGAAGCGCGAGGAATTCAGCCCCAGCATTTT,CASSEARGIQPQHF
TRBV19,TRBJ2-1,.,few,TGTGCCAGTAGTCCTCCAGCGGGTGAGCAGTTCTTC,CASSPPAGEQFF
TRBV29-1,TRBJ2-3,TRBD2,few,TGCAGCGTTTCGGTTAGCGGGGTGAGAGATACGCAGTATTTT,CSVSVSGVRDTQYF
TRBV30,TRBJ1-2,.,few,TGTGCCTGGAGACGAGGGTTCGGGGGACGAGGCTACACCTTC,CAWRRGFGGRGYTF